This T cell receptor beta chain was captured by sequencing in a study of tumour-infiltrating T cells in Burkitt lymphoma. Study-wide context: Overall and progression-free survival were predicted by productive clonality.

The germline V and J ends were trimmed by 5 bases and 5 bases, with 9 bases remaining between them. Germline V gives CDR1 SEHNR, CDR2 FQNEAQ (reference sequence). The CDR3 has 12 amino acids. Produced via immunoSEQ multiplex PCR; TCRdb's table is partial and in-frame only. The data contain about 1,900 clones, 18% of them singletons. The TCR comes from a human donor with diffuse large B-cell lymphoma. The sequenced sample consisted of tumor tissue. The gene calls are TRBV7-9 and TRBJ2-5; D call uncertain. CDR3 nucleotides: TGTGCCAGCAGCCCAATATGGGAGACCCAGTACTTC. It specifies CASSPIWETQYF.